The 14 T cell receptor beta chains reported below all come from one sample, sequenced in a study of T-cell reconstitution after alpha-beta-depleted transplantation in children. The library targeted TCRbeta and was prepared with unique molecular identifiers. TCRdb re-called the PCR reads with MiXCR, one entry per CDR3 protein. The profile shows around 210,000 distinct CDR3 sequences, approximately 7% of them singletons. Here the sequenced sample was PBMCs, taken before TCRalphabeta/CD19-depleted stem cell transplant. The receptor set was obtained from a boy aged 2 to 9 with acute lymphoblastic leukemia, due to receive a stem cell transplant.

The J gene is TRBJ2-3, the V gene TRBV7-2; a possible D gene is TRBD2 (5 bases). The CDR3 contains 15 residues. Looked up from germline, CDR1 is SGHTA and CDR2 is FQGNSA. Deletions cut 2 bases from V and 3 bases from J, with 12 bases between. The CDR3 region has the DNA TGTGCCAGCAGCTTATGGGAGAGGGTAACAGATACGCAGTATTTT. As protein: CASSLWERVTDTQYF.

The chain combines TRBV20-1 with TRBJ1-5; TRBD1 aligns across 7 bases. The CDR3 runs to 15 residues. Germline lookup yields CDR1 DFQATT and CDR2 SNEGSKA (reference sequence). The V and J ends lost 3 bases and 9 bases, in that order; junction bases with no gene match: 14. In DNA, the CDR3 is TGCAGTGCTAGTCCCCCCAGGGGGGAAATTTTGCCCCAGCATTTT. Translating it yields CSASPPRGEILPQHF.

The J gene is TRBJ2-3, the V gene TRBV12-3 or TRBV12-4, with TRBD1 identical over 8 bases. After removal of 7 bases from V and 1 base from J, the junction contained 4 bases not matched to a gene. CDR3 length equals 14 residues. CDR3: CASTPTGGTDTQYF. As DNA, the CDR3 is TGTGCCAGCACTCCGACAGGGGGCACAGATACGCAGTATTTT.

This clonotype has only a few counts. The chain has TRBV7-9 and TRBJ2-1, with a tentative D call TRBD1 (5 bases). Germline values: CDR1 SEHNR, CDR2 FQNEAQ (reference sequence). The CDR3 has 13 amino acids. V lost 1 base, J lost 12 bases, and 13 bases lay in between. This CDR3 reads CASSLETRALQFF. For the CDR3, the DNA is TGTGCCAGCAGCTTAGAGACCAGGGCACTGCAGTTCTTC.

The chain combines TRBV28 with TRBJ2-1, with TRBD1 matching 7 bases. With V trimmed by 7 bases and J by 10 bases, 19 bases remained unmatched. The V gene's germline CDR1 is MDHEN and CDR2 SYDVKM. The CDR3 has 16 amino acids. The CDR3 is CASTTPWTGDAQEQFF. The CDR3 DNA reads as TGTGCCAGCACTACACCCTGGACAGGTGATGCCCAAGAGCAGTTCTTC.

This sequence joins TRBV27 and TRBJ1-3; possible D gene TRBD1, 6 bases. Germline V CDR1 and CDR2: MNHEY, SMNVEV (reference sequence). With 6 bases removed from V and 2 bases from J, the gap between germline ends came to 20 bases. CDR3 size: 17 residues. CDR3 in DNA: TGTGCCAGCAGCCCGAAGGCGCACAGGGCGCCTGGAAACACCATATATTTT. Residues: CASSPKAHRAPGNTIYF.

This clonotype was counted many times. The CDR3 region has the DNA TGTGCCAGCAGTGTGGACGGAGCCAAAAACATTCAGTACTTC. It specifies CASSVDGAKNIQYF. V is TRBV12-3 or TRBV12-4 and J is TRBJ2-4, with unresolved D. Trimming removed 5 bases from V and 0 bases from J, with 8 bases in between. The CDR3 consists of 14 residues.

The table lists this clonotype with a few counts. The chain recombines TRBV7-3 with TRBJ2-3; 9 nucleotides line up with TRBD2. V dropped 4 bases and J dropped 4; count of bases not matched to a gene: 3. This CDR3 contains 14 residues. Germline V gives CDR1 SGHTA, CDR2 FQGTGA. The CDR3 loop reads CASSSSGEADTQYF. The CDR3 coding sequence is TGTGCCAGCAGCTCTAGCGGGGAGGCAGATACGCAGTATTTT. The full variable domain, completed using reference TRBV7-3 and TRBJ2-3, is GAGVSQTPSNKVTEKGKYVELRCDPISGHTALYWYRQSLGQGPEFLIYFQGTGAADDSGLPNDRFFAVRPEGSVSTLKIQRTERGDSAVYLCASSSSGEADTQYFGPGTRLTVL.

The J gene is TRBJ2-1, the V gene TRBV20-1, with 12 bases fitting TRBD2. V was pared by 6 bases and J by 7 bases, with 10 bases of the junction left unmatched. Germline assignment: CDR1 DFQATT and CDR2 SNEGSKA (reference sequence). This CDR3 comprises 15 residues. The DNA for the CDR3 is TGCAGTGCCAGACTAGCGGGAGACTCCTGGAATGAGCAGTTCTTC. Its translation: CSARLAGDSWNEQFF.

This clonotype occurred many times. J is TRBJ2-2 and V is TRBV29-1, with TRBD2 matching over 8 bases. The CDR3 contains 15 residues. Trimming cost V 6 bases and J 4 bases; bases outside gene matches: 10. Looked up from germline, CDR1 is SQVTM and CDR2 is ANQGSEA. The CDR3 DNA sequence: TGCAGCGTCGAGGATGGGACTAGTAGCACCGGGGAGCTGTTTTTT. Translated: CSVEDGTSSTGELFF.

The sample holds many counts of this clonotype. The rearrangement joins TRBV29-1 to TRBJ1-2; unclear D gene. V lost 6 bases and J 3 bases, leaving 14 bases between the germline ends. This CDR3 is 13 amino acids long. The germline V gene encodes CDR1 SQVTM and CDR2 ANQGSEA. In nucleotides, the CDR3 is TGCAGCGTCGAGGGTTGGGCAGACTATGGCTACACCTTC. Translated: CSVEGWADYGYTF.

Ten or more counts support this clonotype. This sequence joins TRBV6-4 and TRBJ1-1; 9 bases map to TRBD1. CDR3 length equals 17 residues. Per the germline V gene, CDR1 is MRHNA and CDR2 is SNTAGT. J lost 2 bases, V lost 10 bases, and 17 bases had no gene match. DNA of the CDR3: TGTGCCACCCAGGGACAGGGATTTCCCCGGGGCAACACTGAAGCTTTCTTT. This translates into CATQGQGFPRGNTEAFF.

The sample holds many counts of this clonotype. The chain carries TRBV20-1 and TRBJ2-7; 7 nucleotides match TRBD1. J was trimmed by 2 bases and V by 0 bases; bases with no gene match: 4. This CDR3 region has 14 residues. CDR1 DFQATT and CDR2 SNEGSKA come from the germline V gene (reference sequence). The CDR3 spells CSARDDREPYEQYF. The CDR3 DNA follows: TGCAGTGCTAGAGATGACAGGGAACCCTACGAGCAGTACTTC.

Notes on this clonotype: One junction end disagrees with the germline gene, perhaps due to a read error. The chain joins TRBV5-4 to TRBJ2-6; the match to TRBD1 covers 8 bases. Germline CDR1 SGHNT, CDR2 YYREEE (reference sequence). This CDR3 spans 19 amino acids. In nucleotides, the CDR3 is TGTGCCAGCAGCTTGGTATGGCAGGGGGCGCCCTCTGGGGCCAAAGTCCTGACTTTC. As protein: CASSLVWQGAPSGAKVLTF.